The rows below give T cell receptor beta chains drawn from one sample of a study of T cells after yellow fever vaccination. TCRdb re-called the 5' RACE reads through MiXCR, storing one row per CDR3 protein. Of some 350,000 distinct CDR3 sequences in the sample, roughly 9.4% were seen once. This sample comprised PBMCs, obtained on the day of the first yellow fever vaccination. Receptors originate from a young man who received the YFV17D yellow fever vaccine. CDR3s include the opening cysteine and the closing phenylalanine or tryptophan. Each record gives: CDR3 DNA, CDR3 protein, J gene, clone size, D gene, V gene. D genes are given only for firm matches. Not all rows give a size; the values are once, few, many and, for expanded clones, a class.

CDR3nt: TGCAGTGCTAGAGATCTGTGGCTCACTGAAGCTTTCTTT; CDR3aa: CSARDLWLTEAFF; j_gene: TRBJ1-1; abundance: few; d_gene: .; v_gene: TRBV20-1
CDR3nt: TGTGCCAGCAGCGTAGACAGCCTCAATCAGCCCCAGCATTTT; CDR3aa: CASSVDSLNQPQHF; j_gene: TRBJ1-5; abundance: .; d_gene: .; v_gene: TRBV9
CDR3nt: TGCAGTGCTAGAGCCGGGGGGGCAGGAGATGGCTACACCTTC; CDR3aa: CSARAGGAGDGYTF; j_gene: TRBJ1-2; abundance: few; d_gene: .; v_gene: TRBV20-1
CDR3nt: TGTGCCAGCAGTTTAACAGCGGGGCTAGGTTCACCCCTCCACTTT; CDR3aa: CASSLTAGLGSPLHF; j_gene: TRBJ1-6; abundance: .; d_gene: .; v_gene: TRBV12-3/TRBV12-4
CDR3nt: TGTGCCAGCAGTTCCCGACAGGGAGTAAACACCATATATTTT; CDR3aa: CASSSRQGVNTIYF; j_gene: TRBJ1-3; abundance: few; d_gene: TRBD1; v_gene: TRBV12-3/TRBV12-4
CDR3nt: TGTGCCAGCAGCCAACGACAGCACTACGAGCAGTACTTC; CDR3aa: CASSQRQHYEQYF; j_gene: TRBJ2-7; abundance: .; d_gene: .; v_gene: TRBV7-8
CDR3nt: TGTGCCAGCAGTGACTCGATTTTTGGGTCGCAGTATTTT; CDR3aa: CASSDSIFGSQYF; j_gene: TRBJ2-3; abundance: few; d_gene: .; v_gene: TRBV6-4
CDR3nt: TGCAGCGTAGGACAGACCTCCCGCGGTTCACCCCTCCACTTT; CDR3aa: CSVGQTSRGSPLHF; j_gene: TRBJ1-6; abundance: .; d_gene: .; v_gene: TRBV29-1
CDR3nt: TGTGCCAGCAGCCAGGCAGGGCCAGATTCACCCCTCCACTTT; CDR3aa: CASSQAGPDSPLHF; j_gene: TRBJ1-6; abundance: few; d_gene: .; v_gene: TRBV7-6
CDR3nt: TGTGCCAGCAGTCGGGACACGTCGAACACTGAAGCTTTCTTT; CDR3aa: CASSRDTSNTEAFF; j_gene: TRBJ1-1; abundance: .; d_gene: .; v_gene: TRBV6-2/TRBV6-3
CDR3nt: TGTGCCAGCAGTGTAACAGCTTACAATGAGCAGTTCTTC; CDR3aa: CASSVTAYNEQFF; j_gene: TRBJ2-1; abundance: few; d_gene: .; v_gene: TRBV2
CDR3nt: TGCGCCAGCAGCCAAGACAGGGGGCGCTGGGATCACCAGTACTTC; CDR3aa: CASSQDRGRWDHQYF; j_gene: TRBJ2-5; abundance: many; d_gene: TRBD1; v_gene: TRBV4-3
CDR3nt: TGTGCCAGCACCCCGGGGGTTTTTAACAATGAGCAGTTCTTC; CDR3aa: CASTPGVFNNEQFF; j_gene: TRBJ2-1; abundance: many; d_gene: .; v_gene: TRBV12-3/TRBV12-4
CDR3nt: TGCAGTGCTAGAAGGGGGGCAGGGGGATCCAATCAGCCCCAGCATTTT; CDR3aa: CSARRGAGGSNQPQHF; j_gene: TRBJ1-5; abundance: .; d_gene: TRBD1; v_gene: TRBV20-1
CDR3nt: TGTGCCAGCAGTTCCGGGACTAGCATAACCCCGGATACGCAGTATTTT; CDR3aa: CASSSGTSITPDTQYF; j_gene: TRBJ2-3; abundance: .; d_gene: TRBD2; v_gene: TRBV7-2
CDR3nt: TGTGCCAGCTCTACCAGGGGGGGTGAATCCTACAATGAGCAGTTCTTC; CDR3aa: CASSTRGGESYNEQFF; j_gene: TRBJ2-1; abundance: .; d_gene: .; v_gene: TRBV18
CDR3nt: TGCGCCAGCAGCTTCGGGACAGGGGCGGAGGAGACCCAGTACTTC; CDR3aa: CASSFGTGAEETQYF; j_gene: TRBJ2-5; abundance: .; d_gene: TRBD1; v_gene: TRBV5-1